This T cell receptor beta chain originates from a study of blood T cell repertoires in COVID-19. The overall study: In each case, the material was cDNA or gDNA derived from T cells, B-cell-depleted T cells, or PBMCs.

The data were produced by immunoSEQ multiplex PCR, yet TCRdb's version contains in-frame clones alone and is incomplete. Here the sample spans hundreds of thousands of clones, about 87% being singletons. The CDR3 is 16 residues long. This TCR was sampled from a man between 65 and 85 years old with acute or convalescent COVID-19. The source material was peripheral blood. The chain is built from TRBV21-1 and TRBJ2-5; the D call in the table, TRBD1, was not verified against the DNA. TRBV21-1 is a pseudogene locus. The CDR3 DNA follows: TGTGCCAGCAGCAACAGGGCCGACGAAGACCAAGAGACCCAGTACTTC. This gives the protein CASSNRADEDQETQYF.